This T cell receptor (beta chain) derives from a study of cytomegalovirus exposure and HLA in healthy donors. Study background: In an earlier analysis, around 100 million unique TCR beta sequences were found from some 170 million T cells.

About this clone: The antigen is not known.

CDR3 length: 13 amino acids. Germline loops: CDR1 SGHRS, CDR2 YFSETQ. The V and J ends lost 7 bases and 1 base, in that order; junction bases with no gene match: 4. Study results and caveats: Cytomegalovirus association was assigned to 170 or so TCR beta chains. Earlier analysis yielded a pattern in which most TCR beta V segments were productive about 90% or about 30% of the time.

Both 60 Vbeta primers and 13 Jbeta primers went into the PCR. Here immunoSEQ multiplex PCR was the method, and the copy in TCRdb shows in-frame clones only, minus some. The sample shows about 90,000 clones, approximately 84% of them seen only once. This clonotype originated in a man aged 18 to 29 in good health and CMV-seronegative. The V gene is TRBV5-1, the J gene TRBJ1-1, with 7 nucleotides matching TRBD1. Sequencing used PBMCs. Here the CDR3 DNA reads TGCGCCAGCCTGGGACAGACGAACACTGAAGCTTTCTTT. The encoded protein is CASLGQTNTEAFF.